This T cell receptor beta chain is from a study of T cells in Graves' hyperthyroidism and ophthalmopathy. Regarding the study as a whole: Within blood appeared most thyroid clonotypes that had expanded above 0.001. The model identified upcoming ophthalmopathy a median about six months ahead of onset.

Germline CDR1 SGHTA, CDR2 FQGNSA. The CDR3 totals 12 residues. Trimming shortened V by 7 bases and J by 6 bases, and 12 bases separated the two germline ends. Notes on this clonotype: Its antigen is unknown.

Exclusion of patients followed from uncontrolled infection, other autoimmune disease, pregnancy or lactation. TCR beta CDR3 sequences were amplified from RNA transcripts. An initial round of RT-PCR targeting the TCR CDR3 relied on the HTBI primer set. TCRdb fed the multiplex PCR reads into MiXCR, producing one record per CDR3 protein. The sample holds roughly 93,000 distinct CDR3 sequences, roughly 39% seen once. The sample comprised peripheral blood or thyroid tissue (not recorded which). The chain has TRBV7-2 and TRBJ1-2; D possibly corresponds to TRBD1 (6 bases). This receptor was obtained from a woman aged 25 to 39 with Graves' hyperthyroidism. CDR3: CASTQGGDGYTF. In DNA form, the CDR3 reads TGTGCCAGCACCCAAGGGGGTGATGGCTACACCTTC. Combining the CDR3 with reference TRBV7-2 and TRBJ1-2 gives the whole variable domain GAGVSQSPSNKVTEKGKDVELRCDPISGHTALYWYRQSLGQGLEFLIYFQGNSAPDKSGLPSDRFSAERTGGSVSTLTIQRTQQEDSAVYLCASTQGGDGYTFGSGTRLTVV.